The rows below give T cell receptor beta chains drawn from one sample of a study of blood T cells in healthy people across ages. Each CDR3 protein is one row after TCRdb ran MiXCR on the 5' RACE reads. Of 710,000 or so distinct CDR3 sequences listed, roughly 32% were seen once; the top ten hold roughly 15%. Sequencing was carried out using blood. The receptor source for this set is a woman older than 75 in good health. Each CDR3 is given with its conserved first and last residue.

CDR3aa | v_gene
CASTGGPGELFF | TRBV6-5
CASSVAPGNSGANVLTF | TRBV9
CASRPPGVIDAGELFF | TRBV7-3
CAISESAGQNTEAFF | TRBV10-3
CASSFHLANYGYTF | TRBV5-5
CSALAGGGTDTQYF | TRBV20-1
CSANAQSSYEQYF | TRBV20-1
CASSFPGTGGQTQYF | TRBV5-4
CASSLGLTEAFF | TRBV7-2
CASSERGHVGYGYTF | TRBV6-1
CASSQQGPAETQYF | TRBV3-1
CASGRGGQLGNQETQFF | TRBV6-1
CASRGDRTYEQYF | TRBV12-3/TRBV12-4
CASSLLGLGMNTEAFF | TRBV27
CASSLRGDRAEGYTF | TRBV7-6
CASSLDQLPQETQYF | TRBV11-2
CASSLHDTQYF | TRBV5-1
CASSLGRVLYNEQFF | TRBV7-2
CSVARQGADWRKDYGYTF | TRBV29-1
CASSLAGDGNQPQHF | TRBV7-9
CASSFESSNEQYF | TRBV7-9
CASSRGAPYEQYF | TRBV6-2/TRBV6-3
CASSPRLGGANVLTF | TRBV6-6
CVSSLAGNRAEAFF | TRBV5-1
CSVKSRGYPYEQYF | TRBV29-1
CASSKGGTSGERQETQYF | TRBV9
CASRRDRRNQPQHF | TRBV6-1
CASSRGQTETQYF | TRBV6-2/TRBV6-3
CASTQTGTGAEKLFF | TRBV7-2
CASSSNQGPYGYTF | TRBV9
CASSPLSIEPGGRGEQYF | TRBV7-3
CASSSGLGQWAQFF | TRBV7-2
CASSQANVLTF | TRBV12-3/TRBV12-4
CASSTAMSSYNSPLHF | TRBV6-1
CASSVAGGGWNEQFF | TRBV9
CASSQTGFWENTEAFF | TRBV27
CASSLGRGPDTQYF | TRBV7-2
CATNTETTNGYTF | TRBV10-3
CASKRGDTEAFF | TRBV5-4
CSADAGTSRTDTQYF | TRBV20-1
CSARVRDYPHAQEQFF | TRBV20-1
CAWSVLHSTNEQFF | TRBV30
CASSLSGTAYNEQFF | TRBV5-1
CASSSPTRTDTQYF | TRBV11-2
CASSPYSGYEQYF | TRBV27
CASSLGQGDRETQYF | TRBV4-1
CASSQSPPTSGRTDTQYF | TRBV3-1
CASNQGADTGELFF | TRBV19
CAWSVRGINYGYTF | TRBV30
CSATGPAHNEQFF | TRBV20-1
CASSLIVGSQETQYF | TRBV5-1
CSALGDSENEQYF | TRBV20-1
CATSRVKGLAGGYYNEQFF | TRBV15
CASSYLAEQYF | TRBV28
CASSLVEGNEQFF | TRBV5-1
CASRFSPNEKLFF | TRBV6-5
CASSYSPALNQPQHF | TRBV6-6